Shown below are 8 T cell receptor beta chains from a single sample sequenced in a study of shared clonotypes between healthy human individuals. The repertoire was sequenced with immunoSEQ multiplex PCR; TCRdb's copy has only in-frame clones and lacks some. The sample has almost 700,000 clones; roughly 94% are singletons. CD45RO-negative, CCR7-selected cells formed the naive CD8 fraction, which excluded terminally differentiated effector memory CD45RA+ cells. Sequenced input: naive CD8+ T cells sorted from blood. The receptors derive from a man aged 25 to 40 in good health.

This clone was picked up a small number of times. This sequence joins TRBV7-9 and TRBJ2-7; D might be TRBD1 (6 bases). Trimming took off 2 bases at V and 3 bases at J, with 17 bases between the two ends. CDR1 is SEHNR, CDR2 FQNEAQ, per germline (reference sequence). This CDR3 spans 16 amino acids. CDR3 protein: CASSLNPTGRLYEQYF. In DNA, the CDR3 is TGTGCCAGCAGCTTAAACCCGACAGGAAGGCTCTACGAGCAGTACTTC.

The chain carries TRBV6-1 and TRBJ1-1, with unresolved D. The ends were cut back, 3 bases at V and 0 bases at J, with 5 bases in the middle. The CDR3 covers 13 residues. CDR1 is MNHNS and CDR2 is SASEGT in the germline V gene. CDR3 protein: CASSDVVNTEAFF. For the CDR3, the DNA is TGTGCCAGCAGTGATGTTGTGAACACTGAAGCTTTCTTT.

The chain has TRBV19 and TRBJ1-5; D not resolved. The germline V and J ends were trimmed by 3 bases and 7 bases, with 10 bases remaining between them. This CDR3 is built from 13 residues. The germline V gene has CDR1 LNHDA and CDR2 SQIVND (reference sequence). Here the CDR3 DNA reads TGTGCCAGTAGTATTCAAGCGAGCCAGCCCCAGCATTTT. As protein: CASSIQASQPQHF.

The V gene is TRBV4-1, the J gene TRBJ2-1; D gene unclear. The CDR3 runs to 19 residues. Germline CDR1 MGHRA, CDR2 YSYEKL. Trimming took off 0 bases at V and 1 base at J, with 19 bases between the two ends. The CDR3: CASSQDDSRLEQSYNEQFF. The CDR3 bases are TGCGCCAGCAGCCAAGATGATAGCCGTCTAGAACAATCCTACAATGAGCAGTTCTTC.

V and J are TRBV4-3 and TRBJ2-5; 13 bases agree with TRBD2. CDR3 size: 15 residues. Per germline, CDR1 LGHNA and CDR2 YSLEER. V gave up 5 bases and J gave up 5 bases; unmatched junction bases: 5. CDR3 DNA: TGCGCCAGCAGCTGGGGACTAGCGGGACCGGAGACCCAGTACTTC. Encoded protein: CASSWGLAGPETQYF.

The chain carries TRBV7-6 and TRBJ1-5; TRBD1 agrees at 10 bases. The CDR3 is 16 residues long. The V segment lost 2 bases and the J segment 5 bases; nucleotides outside the gene matches: 6. The germline V gene encodes CDR1 SGHVS and CDR2 FNYEAQ. The CDR3 loop reads CASSLYPGTGDQPQHF. CDR3 DNA: TGTGCCAGCAGCTTATATCCTGGGACAGGGGATCAGCCCCAGCATTTT.

This clone occurred a few times. V and J are TRBV7-9 and TRBJ2-1; possible D gene TRBD1, 6 bases. The CDR3 totals 15 residues. V was cut by 4 bases and J by 1 base, with 11 bases left in between. Germline CDR1 is SEHNR and CDR2 is FQNEAQ (reference sequence). The CDR3 sequence is CASSSAQGSYNEQFF. The CDR3 region has the DNA TGTGCCAGCAGCTCGGCTCAGGGGTCCTACAATGAGCAGTTCTTC. The full variable domain, rest sourced from reference TRBV7-9 and TRBJ2-1, is DTGVSQNPRHKITKRGQNVTFRCDPISEHNRLYWYRQTLGQGPEFLTYFQNEAQLEKSRLLSDRFSAERPKGSFSTLEIQRTEQGDSAMYLCASSSAQGSYNEQFFGPGTRLTVL.

The table lists this clone with a count of one. The chain employs TRBV27 and TRBJ2-7, with D tentatively TRBD1 (6 bases). The germline gives CDR1 MNHEY, CDR2 SMNVEV (reference sequence). Trimming stripped 6 bases from V and 0 bases from J, with 9 bases between. This CDR3 has 13 residues. CDR3 in DNA: TGTGCCAGCAGGTGGACAGTCTCCTACGAGCAGTACTTC. This encodes CASRWTVSYEQYF.